A single sample is the source of the 8 T cell receptor beta chains below, sequenced in a study of blood T cell repertoires in COVID-19. Generated by immunoSEQ multiplex PCR, the TCRdb table keeps only in-frame clones and is missing some. The table records roughly 80,000 clones, more than 75% of them present only once. Source material: peripheral blood. The receptors originated from a human donor in a cohort sampled during active COVID-19.

V and J are TRBV23-1 and TRBJ2-2, with TRBD1 matching 7 bases. TRBV23-1 is reported as an ORF; its role is uncertain. CDR3 size: 14 residues. The V gene end was trimmed by 8 bases and the J gene end by 4 bases; junction bases not matched to a gene: 7. CDR3 in amino acids: CASGPRGSTGELFF. The CDR3 DNA reads TGCGCCAGCGGACCCAGGGGGTCCACCGGGGAGCTGTTTTTT.

In this sample, this clone turned up once. The chain has TRBV7-2 and TRBJ2-2; possible D gene TRBD1, 6 bases. V lost 4 bases, J lost 6 bases, and 18 bases lay in between. The CDR3 length is 16 residues. Germline V CDR1 and CDR2: SGHTA, FQGNSA. CDR3 amino acids: CASSSTGWGTAGELFF. CDR3 nucleotide sequence: TGTGCCAGCAGCTCTACAGGGTGGGGGACGGCCGGGGAGCTGTTTTTT.

The chain employs TRBV19 and TRBJ2-3, with a weak D call TRBD1 (6 bases). The V and J ends lost 4 bases and 9 bases respectively, with 11 bases between them. The germline gives CDR1 LNHDA, CDR2 SQIVND (reference sequence). This CDR3 has 12 amino acids. The CDR3 here is CASSTQGWTQYF. The CDR3 DNA follows: TGTGCCAGTAGTACTCAGGGGTGGACGCAGTATTTT.

This chain uses TRBV30 with TRBJ1-3; possible D gene TRBD1, 5 bases. CDR3 length: 13 amino acids. Between the trimmed V and J ends, which lost 1 base and 4 bases, there was a span of 8 bases. The germline V gene has CDR1 GTSNPN and CDR2 SVGIG (reference sequence). CDR3: CAWSGDFGNTIYF. As DNA, the CDR3 is TGTGCCTGGAGTGGGGACTTCGGAAACACCATATATTTT.

V gene TRBV19 combines with J gene TRBJ1-3, with 8 bases lining up with TRBD1. The CDR3 sequence is 15 residues long. Trimming removed 7 bases from V and 2 bases from J; junction bases left unmatched: 7. From germline, CDR1 is LNHDA and CDR2 SQIVND (reference sequence). The CDR3 nucleotides are TGTGCCAGTAAGGCAGACAGGGGTGCTGGAAACACCATATATTTT. Encoded protein: CASKADRGAGNTIYF.

The V call is TRBV5-1, the J call TRBJ2-7; possible D gene TRBD2, 6 bases. Between the trimmed V and J ends, which lost 3 bases and 2 bases, there was a span of 24 bases. CDR1 is SGHRS and CDR2 is YFSETQ in the germline V gene. This CDR3 has 18 residues. CDR3 DNA sequence: TGCGCCAGCAGCTCCCGATCCTTTAGGGCGGGGTTTCCCTACGAGCAGTACTTC. Residues: CASSSRSFRAGFPYEQYF. The complete variable domain, with remaining parts taken from reference TRBV5-1 and TRBJ2-7, reads KAGVTQTPRYLIKTRGQQVTLSCSPISGHRSVSWYQQTPGQGLQFLFEYFSETQRNKGNFPGRFSGRQFSNSRSEMNVSTLELGDSALYLCASSSRSFRAGFPYEQYFGPGTRLTVT.

The chain couples TRBV2 to TRBJ1-2; 7 nucleotides line up with TRBD1. In germline, CDR1 is SNHLY, CDR2 FYNNEI. The CDR3 extends over 14 amino acids. Trimming removed 5 bases from V and 3 bases from J; junction bases left unmatched: 6. The chain's CDR3 is CASSQGGNYYGYTF. The CDR3, as DNA: TGTGCCAGCAGTCAAGGGGGCAATTACTATGGCTACACCTTC.

The chain employs TRBV15 and TRBJ1-2; TRBD1 matches 9 bases. This CDR3 comprises 18 residues. CDR1 and CDR2 from the germline V gene are LNHNV and YYDKDF (reference sequence). Trimming cost V 0 bases and J 2 bases; bases outside gene matches: 10. The CDR3 coding sequence is TGTGCCACCAGCAGAGATACTACAGGGGGCCCCCGGAACTATGGCTACACCTTC. As protein: CATSRDTTGGPRNYGYTF.